This T cell receptor (beta chain) was captured in a study of T cell changes during pregnancy in multiple sclerosis. The CDR3 extends over 13 amino acids. Trimming left V 4 bases short and J 1 base short, with 7 bases between. Germline V gives CDR1 SEHNR, CDR2 FQNEAQ (reference sequence). Sequenced by immunoSEQ multiplex PCR; TCRdb stores in-frame clones only, minus some. This sample carries under 50,000 clones, 85% to 95% of them seen once, and the ten largest clones take around 8%. The V call is TRBV7-9, the J call TRBJ2-5; TRBD2 might be the D (6 bases). This specimen was CD8+ T cells from peripheral blood mononuclear cells, taken in the third trimester of pregnancy. The receptor's source is a female donor with multiple sclerosis, enrolled in a pregnancy study. The CDR3 region has the DNA TGTGCCAGCAGCTGGGACTCCCAAGAGACCCAGTACTTC. Residues: CASSWDSQETQYF. Together with reference TRBV7-9 and TRBJ2-5, the CDR3 gives the full variable domain: DTGVSQNPRHKITKRGQNVTFRCDPISEHNRLYWYRQTLGQGPEFLTYFQNEAQLEKSRLLSDRFSAERPKGSFSTLEIQRTEQGDSAMYLCASSWDSQETQYFGPGTRLLVL.